Below, one TCR beta chain is given with its context. This record comes from a study of blood T cell repertoires in COVID-19. In the source study's methods: Estimation of nucleated cell counts was performed using reference gene primer amplification. Sequencing was performed with immunoSEQ multiplex PCR; in TCRdb, only in-frame clones are kept and a portion is missing. From that table come the V and J calls and clone size; the DNA was used to work out D and trimming. The sample includes some 310,000 clones, 89% seen only once; the top ten take roughly 10%. V lost 2 bases to trimming and J lost 4 bases; unmatched junction nucleotides: 8. Germline CDR1 LNHDA, CDR2 SQIVND (reference sequence). This CDR3 has 16 amino acids. Participants came from fewer than 25 US areas, aged about 18 to 89 years. Each participant's cohort was designated according to participant-reported clinical history.

J is TRBJ1-2 and V is TRBV19; 9 bases are shared with TRBD1. Sequencing was performed on PBMCs or T cells enriched from blood (not recorded which). The clonotype was recovered from a woman between 25 and 40 years old who had recovered from COVID-19. The CDR3 bases are TGTGCCAGTAGTATAATTGGGGGACAGGGATCCTATGGCTACACCTTC. This encodes CASSIIGGQGSYGYTF.